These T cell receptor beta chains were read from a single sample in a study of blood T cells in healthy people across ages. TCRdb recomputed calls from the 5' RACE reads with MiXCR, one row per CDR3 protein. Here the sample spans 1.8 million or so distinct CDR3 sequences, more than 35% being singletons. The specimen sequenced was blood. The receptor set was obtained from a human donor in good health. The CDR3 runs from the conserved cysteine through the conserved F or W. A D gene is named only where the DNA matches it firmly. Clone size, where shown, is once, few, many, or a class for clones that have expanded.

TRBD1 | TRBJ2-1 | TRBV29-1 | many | TGCAGCGCCCGACAGGGGGATGGATACAATGAGCAGTTCTTC | CSARQGDGYNEQFF
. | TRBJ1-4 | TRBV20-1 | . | TGCAGTGCTGGGGATTTCCGAGTAACTAATGAAAAACTGTTTTTT | CSAGDFRVTNEKLFF
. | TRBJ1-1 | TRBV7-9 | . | TGTGCCAGCACAGAATGGGGGGGCACTGAAGCTTTCTTT | CASTEWGGTEAFF
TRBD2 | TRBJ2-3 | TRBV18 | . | TGTGCCAGCTCACCACCGACGGGGGGAGGCACAGATACGCAGTATTTT | CASSPPTGGGTDTQYF
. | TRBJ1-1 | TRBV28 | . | TGTGCCAGCGATGAGGGACGGGAGAACACTGAAGCTTTCTTT | CASDEGRENTEAFF
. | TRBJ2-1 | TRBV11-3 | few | TGTGCCAGCAGCTTAGAGGGGTCCGGGGGGCTGGATGAGCAGTTCTTC | CASSLEGSGGLDEQFF
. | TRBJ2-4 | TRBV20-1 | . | TGCAGTGCTAGCCTCCCGGGGGTCTTTTCTGAGCAGTACTTC | CSASLPGVFSEQYF
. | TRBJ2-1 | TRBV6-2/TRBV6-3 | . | TGTGCCAGCAGCTATAGACAGAGCTCCTACAATGAGCAGTTCTTC | CASSYRQSSYNEQFF
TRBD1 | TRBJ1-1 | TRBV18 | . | TGTGCCAGCTCTCTCCGACAGGGGGTTAGGACTGAAGCTTTCTTT | CASSLRQGVRTEAFF
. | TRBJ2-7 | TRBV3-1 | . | TGTGCCAGTCATTTTGGGAACGAGCAGTACTTC | CASHFGNEQYF
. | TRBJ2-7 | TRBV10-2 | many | TGCGCCAGCAGTGAGTCACAGGTACCCTACGAGCAGTACTTC | CASSESQVPYEQYF
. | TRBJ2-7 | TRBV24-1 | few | TGTGCCACCAGCCAGGGACTCTCCGAGCAGTACTTC | CATSQGLSEQYF
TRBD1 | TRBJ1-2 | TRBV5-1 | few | TGCGCCAGCAGCTCCTTCCAGCCGGGACAGGGTTTCGGGGGCTACACCTTC | CASSSFQPGQGFGGYTF
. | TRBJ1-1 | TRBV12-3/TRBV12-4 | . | TGTGCCAGCAGTTTCCCGGACGGGAGGAACACTGAAGCTTTCTTT | CASSFPDGRNTEAFF
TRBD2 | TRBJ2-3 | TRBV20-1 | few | TGCAGTGCCCTCGCACTAGCGGGGGGCCGGGATACGCAGTATTTT | CSALALAGGRDTQYF
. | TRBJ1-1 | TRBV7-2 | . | TGTGCCAGCAGCTTTGTCGGTGGAGGTATCACTGAAGCTTTCTTT | CASSFVGGGITEAFF
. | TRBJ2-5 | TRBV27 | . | TGTGCCAGCAGTTTATCCTCATGGGGTAGCTATCGCCAAGAGACCCAGTACTTC | CASSLSSWGSYRQETQYF
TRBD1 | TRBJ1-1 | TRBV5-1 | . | TGCGCCAGCAGCGCTACAGGGGGGTCGGTGAACACTGAAGCTTTCTTT | CASSATGGSVNTEAFF
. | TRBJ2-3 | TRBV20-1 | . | TGCAGTGTTCAGTCCACCAGCGGCCGCACAGATACGCAGTATTTT | CSVQSTSGRTDTQYF
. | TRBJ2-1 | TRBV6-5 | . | TGTGCCAGCAGTTACGGGTTCCGCCGAACAGTATCCTACAATGAGCAGTTCTTC | CASSYGFRRTVSYNEQFF
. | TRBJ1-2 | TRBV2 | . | TGTGCCAGCAGTGATTCCCGTGGCAGCCGAAGAGAGCATGGCTACACCTTC | CASSDSRGSRREHGYTF
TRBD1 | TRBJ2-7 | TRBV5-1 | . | TGCGCCAGCAGCTTGAAAAGGGGGCCCTCCTACGAGCAGTACTTC | CASSLKRGPSYEQYF